This entry lists 29 T cell receptor beta chains sequenced from one sample in a study of T cell repertoires in cytomegalovirus infection. MiXCR was run by TCRdb on the reads, yielding one entry per CDR3 protein. The table records roughly 120,000 distinct CDR3 sequences, around 29% of them present only once. These receptors lack a known antigen. Sample: CD8+ T cells from cultured PBMCs, taken from culture after CMV antigen stimulation. The receptors derive from a human donor in good health (CMV status not recorded). Some clones in this sample may be carry-over from other donors' samples.

This clonotype has at least ten counts. The V and J genes are TRBV12-3 or TRBV12-4 and TRBJ2-1; D may be TRBD1 (6 bases). Trimming took off 5 bases at V and 4 bases at J, with 15 bases between the two ends. This CDR3 contains 15 residues. The CDR3 bases are TGTGCCAGCAGTCCCGTTGACAGGATATACAATGAGCAGTTCTTC. This encodes CASSPVDRIYNEQFF.

This chain uses TRBV28 with TRBJ2-5; D perhaps matches TRBD2 (6 bases). Trimming removed 3 bases from V and 4 bases from J, with 15 bases in between. This CDR3 has 15 amino acids. In germline, CDR1 is MDHEN, CDR2 SYDVKM. CDR3 DNA: TGTGCCAGCAGTTTCGGACGGTCGCGGGGAGAGACCCAGTACTTC. Protein: CASSFGRSRGETQYF. Based on the CDR3 plus reference TRBV28 and TRBJ2-5, the full variable domain is DVKVTQSSRYLVKRTGEKVFLECVQDMDHENMFWYRQDPGLGLRLIYFSYDVKMKEKGDIPEGYSVSREKKERFSLILESASTNQTSMYLCASSFGRSRGETQYFGPGTRLLVL.

The CDR3 nucleotides are TGTGCCAGCAGGGATGGGACAGGGAACATTCAGTACTTC. Protein product: CASRDGTGNIQYF. The V and J genes are TRBV2 and TRBJ2-4; TRBD1 matches 9 bases. This CDR3 contains 13 residues. CDR1 SNHLY and CDR2 FYNNEI come from the germline V gene. V lost 6 bases, J lost 7 bases, and 4 bases stayed unmatched.

This clonotype was counted at least ten times. The rearrangement links TRBV28 to TRBJ1-2, with D perhaps matching TRBD1 (5 bases). Trimming stripped 6 bases from V and 4 bases from J, with 6 bases between. Germline V gene sequence: CDR1 MDHEN, CDR2 SYDVKM. The CDR3 consists of 11 residues. The CDR3 sequence: CASRDSYGYTF. DNA for the CDR3: TGTGCCAGCAGAGACAGCTATGGCTACACCTTC.

The genes are TRBV5-6 and TRBJ2-7; D possibly corresponds to TRBD2 (5 bases). Between the trimmed V and J ends, which lost 2 bases and 1 base, there was a span of 16 bases. Germline V CDR1 and CDR2: SGHDT, YYEEEE. This CDR3 is built from 16 residues. CDR3 nucleotides: TGTGCCAGCAGCTTAAGCCGGGGAAGGTTGTCCTACGAGCAGTACTTC. Its protein is CASSLSRGRLSYEQYF.

This clonotype was counted only a few times. The chain links TRBV28 to TRBJ1-5; 7 nucleotides align to TRBD1. The trim removed 4 bases at V and 6 bases at J, leaving 3 bases unmatched. Germline V gene lookup returns CDR1 MDHEN and CDR2 SYDVKM. The CDR3 spans 13 residues. The chain's CDR3 is CASSSTGVQPQHF. Here the CDR3 DNA reads TGTGCCAGCAGTTCAACAGGGGTTCAGCCCCAGCATTTT.

This clonotype was detected only a few times. The genes are TRBV12-3 or TRBV12-4 and TRBJ2-3; 10 nucleotides match TRBD2. With 6 bases clipped from V and 4 bases from J, the junction kept 4 bases outside the gene matches. The CDR3 runs 14 residues. The CDR3 sequence is CASSRTSGSDTQYF. The CDR3 nucleotides read TGTGCCAGCAGCCGGACTAGCGGATCAGATACGCAGTATTTT.

V gene TRBV24-1 combines with J gene TRBJ2-4, with 7 bases identical to TRBD2. The germline V gene encodes CDR1 KGHDR and CDR2 SFDVKD. The CDR3 loop spans 16 amino acids. Trimming at V came to 4 bases and at J to 3 bases, leaving 8 bases not matched to a gene. The CDR3 DNA is TGTGCCACCAGTGAGTCAGCGGGAACAGACAAAAACATTCAGTACTTC. Translation: CATSESAGTDKNIQYF.

This clonotype has ten or more counts. The genes are TRBV19 and TRBJ1-1; tentatively, D is TRBD1 (6 bases). V dropped 0 bases and J dropped 0 bases, with 14 bases sitting between them. Germline CDR1 reads LNHDA; CDR2 reads SQIVND (reference sequence). There are 17 residues in the CDR3. CDR3 region: CASSIEGAGELNTEAFF. Here the CDR3 DNA reads TGTGCCAGTAGTATAGAGGGAGCAGGGGAGTTGAACACTGAAGCTTTCTTT.

This clonotype was detected only a few times. This chain links TRBV9 with TRBJ2-2, with 8 bases matching TRBD2. The CDR3 loop spans 15 amino acids. The V gene end was trimmed by 5 bases and the J gene end by 2 bases; junction bases not matched to a gene: 5. Germline V lookup: CDR1 SGDLS, CDR2 YYNGEE. The CDR3 sequence: CASSGGGLNTGELFF. DNA for the CDR3: TGTGCCAGCAGTGGCGGGGGGCTCAACACCGGGGAGCTGTTTTTT.

V gene TRBV9 combines with J gene TRBJ1-6, with 7 bases lining up with TRBD1. Germline assignment: CDR1 SGDLS and CDR2 YYNGEE. V trimming: 6 bases; J trimming: 6 bases; junction bases outside the gene matches: 0. This CDR3 comprises 12 residues. The CDR3 spells CASNRGNSPLHF. DNA of the CDR3: TGTGCCAGCAACAGGGGTAATTCACCCCTCCACTTT.

This clonotype was seen a few times. The chain recombines TRBV6-5 with TRBJ1-4; D is undetermined. Trimming pared 0 bases from V and 8 bases from J, leaving 13 bases between. Germline CDR1 MNHEY, CDR2 SVGAGI. This CDR3 is built from 15 residues. CDR3 nucleotide sequence: TGTGCCAGCAGTTACTCGATTTCCAGTAAGGAAAAACTGTTTTTT. Protein: CASSYSISSKEKLFF.

This rearrangement joins TRBV2 to TRBJ1-2; D not resolved. The CDR3 loop spans 13 amino acids. V was shortened by 3 bases and J by 3 bases, with 8 bases between the two germline ends. The germline CDR1 and CDR2 sequences are SNHLY and FYNNEI. CDR3 amino acids: CASSDGDDYGYTF. The CDR3, as DNA: TGTGCCAGCAGTGATGGGGATGACTATGGCTACACCTTC.

This rearrangement joins TRBV20-1 to TRBJ1-1; 9 nucleotides agree with TRBD1. Germline V CDR1 and CDR2: DFQATT, SNEGSKA (reference sequence). The CDR3 extends over 16 amino acids. The V gene end was trimmed by 0 bases and the J gene end by 6 bases; junction bases not matched to a gene: 11. The CDR3 spells CSARDQTGGNSAEAFF. DNA of the CDR3: TGCAGTGCTAGAGATCAGACAGGGGGGAATTCGGCTGAAGCTTTCTTT.

This chain connects TRBV6-2 or TRBV6-3 to TRBJ1-1; maybe TRBD1 (5 bases). Germline CDR1 MNHEY, CDR2 SVGEGT. This CDR3 spans 14 amino acids. Trimming left V 6 bases short and J 0 bases short, with 11 bases between. In DNA, the CDR3 is TGTGCCAGCAGGACGACAGTAATGAACACTGAAGCTTTCTTT. Translating gives CASRTTVMNTEAFF.

V and J are TRBV6-6 and TRBJ2-7; 9 bases match TRBD1. Unmatched junction bases numbered 7, after V lost 2 bases and J lost 2 bases. The CDR3 is made up of 16 amino acids. Germline assignment: CDR1 MNHNY and CDR2 SVGAGI (reference sequence). Here the CDR3 reads CASSYGTDRGTYEQYF. As DNA, the CDR3 is TGTGCCAGCAGTTACGGGACGGACAGGGGAACCTACGAGCAGTACTTC.

This clonotype was seen just once. A read error may explain this, as a much larger clone is one base away. CDR3 coding DNA: TGTGCCAGCAGCGGGGGGACAGGGGACAACAATGAGCAGTTCTTC. Protein sequence: CASSGGTGDNNEQFF. This chain uses TRBV5-6 with TRBJ2-1; 10 bases map to TRBD1. The CDR3 loop spans 15 amino acids. Germline V CDR1 and CDR2: SGHDT, YYEEEE. The trim removed 4 bases at V and 5 bases at J, leaving 6 bases unmatched.

The CDR3 reads CASSEGRGNQPQHF. In DNA, the CDR3 is TGTGCCAGCAGTGAAGGGAGGGGCAATCAGCCCCAGCATTTT. This sequence joins TRBV2 and TRBJ1-5, with D unclear. The CDR3 is 14 amino acids. The germline V gene encodes CDR1 SNHLY and CDR2 FYNNEI. Trimming removed 1 base from V and 2 bases from J, with 6 bases in between.

The chain links TRBV18 to TRBJ2-3; D perhaps matches TRBD2 (6 bases). This CDR3 has 15 amino acids. Per the germline V gene, CDR1 is KGHSH and CDR2 is LQKENI. V dropped 6 bases and J dropped 1 base, with 14 bases sitting between them. Here the CDR3 reads CASSGLLARTDTQYF. The CDR3, as DNA: TGTGCCAGCTCCGGCCTACTAGCCCGCACAGATACGCAGTATTTT.

V is TRBV7-8 and J is TRBJ1-1, with D uncertain. This CDR3 is 15 amino acids long. V was pared by 5 bases and J by 0 bases, with 13 bases between. Germline CDR1 is SGHVS and CDR2 is FQNEAQ. In nucleotides, the CDR3 is TGTGCCAGCAGCCATAACCCGGGGATGAACACTGAAGCTTTCTTT. Translation gives CASSHNPGMNTEAFF.

This chain links TRBV27 with TRBJ2-3; 12 positions match TRBD2. The CDR3 totals 15 residues. V gave up 6 bases and J gave up 5 bases; unmatched junction bases: 6. Germline CDR1 MNHEY, CDR2 SMNVEV (reference sequence). The CDR3 DNA sequence: TGTGCCAGCAGACCTAGCGGGGGGGCCAAAGATACGCAGTATTTT. Protein product: CASRPSGGAKDTQYF.

The chain recombines TRBV2 with TRBJ2-7; D is uncertain. CDR1 is SNHLY, CDR2 FYNNEI, per germline. The CDR3 consists of 12 residues. The V end lost 4 bases, the J end lost 7 bases, and 11 bases lay between the germline ends. As DNA, the CDR3 is TGTGCCAGCAGTGTCCGATCAGATGAGCAGTACTTC. Its translation is CASSVRSDEQYF.

In this sample, this clonotype turned up a few times. This sequence joins TRBV6-6 and TRBJ1-5, with a weak D call TRBD1 (5 bases). The V gene lost 9 bases and the J gene lost 10 bases, with 34 bases spanning the gap. Germline assignment: CDR1 MNHNY and CDR2 SVGAGI (reference sequence). The CDR3 is 18 amino acids. CDR3 sequence reads: CASFPYGTTLPVKGPQHF. DNA for the CDR3: TGTGCCAGTTTCCCTTACGGGACGACCCTCCCTGTCAAAGGACCCCAGCATTTT.

This chain uses TRBV7-4 with TRBJ2-7; D is unclear. The V and J ends lost 2 bases and 0 bases respectively, with 14 bases between them. The length of the CDR3 is 16 residues. Germline V lookup: CDR1 SGHVT, CDR2 SQSDAQ. CDR3 region: CASSLPLDPTSYEQYF. The CDR3 bases are TGTGCCAGCAGCTTACCCCTCGACCCCACCTCCTACGAGCAGTACTTC.

The rearrangement links TRBV5-4 to TRBJ1-2, with a weak D call TRBD1 (5 bases). CDR1 is SGHNT and CDR2 is YYREEE in the germline V gene (reference sequence). This CDR3 region has 15 residues. V was cut by 0 bases and J by 3 bases, with 12 bases left in between. CDR3 sequence (DNA): TGTGCCAGCAGCTTGGATCCAGGGTTGGACTATGGCTACACCTTC. This gives the protein CASSLDPGLDYGYTF.

There are a few counts of this clonotype. Here the CDR3 DNA reads TGTGCCAGCAGGGTCACCATGAACACTGAAGCTTTCTTT. Its translation: CASRVTMNTEAFF. This chain links TRBV12-3 or TRBV12-4 with TRBJ1-1; D remains unclear. The CDR3 extends over 13 amino acids. Trimming removed 6 bases at V and 0 bases at J, with 8 bases between.

There are many counts of this clonotype. As DNA, the CDR3 is TGTGCCACCAGTGACTCAGGGTATACGCAGTATTTT. As protein: CATSDSGYTQYF. This rearrangement joins TRBV24-1 to TRBJ2-3; weak D call: TRBD1 (5 bases). The CDR3 is made up of 12 amino acids. Deletions cut 4 bases from V and 7 bases from J, with 8 bases between. Germline-derived CDR1 and CDR2 are KGHDR and SFDVKD.

The chain employs TRBV10-2 and TRBJ2-1; D is possibly TRBD2 (6 bases). In germline, CDR1 is WSHSY, CDR2 SAAADI. V was pared by 6 bases and J by 10 bases, with 10 bases between. The CDR3 contains 11 residues. In DNA form, the CDR3 reads TGCGCCAGCAGCGTAGCGGAGGAGCAGTTCTTC. Encoded protein: CASSVAEEQFF.

This clonotype was seen only once. Being one base from a much bigger clone, this may be a read error. The J gene is TRBJ2-3, the V gene TRBV7-3, with a tentative D call TRBD2 (7 bases). The CDR3 runs to 18 residues. Germline V gene sequence: CDR1 SGHTA, CDR2 FQGTGA. With 2 bases removed from V and 1 base from J, the gap between germline ends came to 19 bases. CDR3: CASSLGGGVGAGTDTQYF. The CDR3, as DNA: TGTGCCAGCAGCTTAGGGGGGGGGGTGGGGGCGGGCACAGATACGCAGTATTTT.